This T cell receptor beta chain is from a study of tumour-infiltrating T cells in Burkitt lymphoma. The wider study: Repertoire clonality predicted overall and progression-free survival.

Germline lookup yields CDR1 LNHDA and CDR2 SQIVND (reference sequence). The germline V and J ends were trimmed by 3 bases and 8 bases, with 13 bases remaining between them. The CDR3 runs to 13 residues. TCRdb keeps only in-frame clones here, not all; method: immunoSEQ multiplex PCR. The sample yields 13,000 to 15,000 clones, around 80% seen once. The specimen was tumor tissue. This chain joins TRBV19 and TRBJ1-2; the D gene is possibly TRBD1 (5 bases). The sequence was obtained from a human donor with diffuse large B-cell lymphoma. The CDR3 nucleotides are TGTGCCAGTAGTATTGGGAGGGGAGGCGGCTACACCTTC. The encoded protein is CASSIGRGGGYTF.